Listed below are T cell receptor beta chains from one sample, sequenced in a study of control samples from healthy donors and cancer patients. Some clones are missing from TCRdb's copy, which holds only in-frame ones; the method was immunoSEQ multiplex PCR. Of 150,000 to 200,000 clones in the sample, 91% were seen once. Specimen: blood. The source of these receptors is a woman in her twenties or thirties in good health. CDR3s include the opening cysteine and the closing phenylalanine or tryptophan. The order of the fields is V gene, J gene, clone size, CDR3 protein. The size entry is marked missing in some rows and otherwise reads once, few, many or a size class.

>TRBV2|TRBJ1-1|-
CASNRGNTEAFF
>TRBV18|TRBJ1-2|once
CASSPRDYGYTF
>TRBV28|TRBJ1-5|-
CASSFRGTGAQPQHF
>TRBV5-1|TRBJ1-2|-
CASIPRDRGLGYTF
>TRBV19|TRBJ1-5|-
CASSIMGNQPQHF
>TRBV13|TRBJ2-1|-
CASSTTRTSYNEQFF
>TRBV28|TRBJ1-1|-
CASSWTGGTEAFF
>TRBV7-9|TRBJ2-1|-
CASSLGSSGSNEQFF
>TRBV5-1|TRBJ2-2|once
CASSLGGTNTGELFF
>TRBV7-2|TRBJ2-2|-
CASSARTSGGELFF
>TRBV18|TRBJ2-1|-
CASSLADNEQFF
>TRBV4-2|TRBJ2-6|-
CASSQGHSGANVLTF
>TRBV12-3/TRBV12-4|TRBJ1-1|-
CASSRDSRREAFF
>TRBV18|TRBJ2-5|-
CASSPPRGFKTQYF
>TRBV18|TRBJ1-2|-
CASSPDRDYGYTF
>TRBV11-2|TRBJ1-2|-
CASSLVLGGNYGYTF
>TRBV5-1|TRBJ2-7|-
CASSWTSGRAGEQYF
>TRBV7-9|TRBJ2-3|-
CASSAAGGTDTQYF
>TRBV12-3/TRBV12-4|TRBJ2-3|-
CASSLLANTQYF
>TRBV10-3|TRBJ2-7|-
CAISESVAAGSYEQYF
>TRBV9|TRBJ2-1|-
CASSVMGNAGGQFF
>TRBV9|TRBJ2-1|-
CASSTQTASEQFF
>TRBV5-1|TRBJ2-5|-
CASSPPLAGDETQYF
>TRBV12-3/TRBV12-4|TRBJ2-5|once
CASSSTGETQYF
>TRBV27|TRBJ1-3|-
CASSSPSNSGNTIYF
>TRBV9|TRBJ2-2|-
CASSVQNTGELFF
>TRBV4-2|TRBJ2-3|-
CASSQRGDRGTDTQYF
>TRBV6-6|TRBJ2-3|few
CASTQTGGSDTQYF
>TRBV6-5|TRBJ1-4|-
CASSRATNEKLFF
>TRBV19|TRBJ1-2|-
CASSIVQGSYGYTF
>TRBV5-6|TRBJ2-1|-
CASSAPGQGAYNEQFF
>TRBV15|TRBJ2-1|-
CATSRGLASSYNEQFF
>TRBV30|TRBJ1-5|-
CAWSVLGGQPQHF
>TRBV7-3|TRBJ1-2|once
CASSTRQGGGYTF
>TRBV28|TRBJ1-2|-
CASSLRNYGYTF
>TRBV14|TRBJ2-3|-
CASSHGDTQYF
>TRBV5-1|TRBJ1-1|-
CASSMTGINTEAFF
>TRBV5-6|TRBJ2-7|-
CASSMDRVPYEQYF
>TRBV14|TRBJ2-7|-
CASSQDLAGGREQYF
>TRBV5-1|TRBJ1-1|-
CASSLVFTEAFF
>TRBV6-4|TRBJ2-3|once
CASSLLAGATDTQYF
>TRBV7-3|TRBJ2-3|-
CASSLSGPTDTQYF
>TRBV11-2|TRBJ1-6|few
CASSRGTDNSPLHF
>TRBV6-5|TRBJ1-5|-
CASSLRQTSNQPQHF
>TRBV18|TRBJ2-7|-
CASSVRQGYEQYF
>TRBV28|TRBJ2-3|-
CASSLPGSADTQYF
>TRBV5-4|TRBJ2-2|-
CASSLPLAGNTGELFF
>TRBV4-1|TRBJ1-1|-
CASSQVRTGPNTEAFF
>TRBV2|TRBJ1-1|-
CASSEGTGSFRAFF
>TRBV6-5|TRBJ2-3|-
CASSYRLAGVDTQYF
>TRBV7-9|TRBJ1-1|-
CASSLGTGVGNTEAFF
>TRBV5-5|TRBJ2-7|-
CASSDYEQYF
>TRBV12-3/TRBV12-4|TRBJ1-3|-
CASSHSGNTIYF
>TRBV11-3|TRBJ2-1|-
CASSLGDRAPPNEQFF
>TRBV3-1/TRBV3-2|TRBJ2-7|-
CASSQDGAGVSYEQYF
>TRBV7-2|TRBJ1-5|-
CASSPETGALNQPQHF
>TRBV2|TRBJ1-6|-
CASRRGEGNSPLHF